The 27 T cell receptor beta chains reported below all come from one sample, sequenced in a study of T cell repertoires in cytomegalovirus infection. TCRdb ran MiXCR on the reads and lists one entry per CDR3 protein. The table lists some 600,000 distinct CDR3 sequences, approximately 25% of them singletons. Input material: CD8+ T cells from PBMCs. These TCRs come from a human donor in good health (CMV status not recorded). Some clones in this sample may be carry-over from other donors' samples.

The chain joins TRBV19 to TRBJ2-7; unclear D gene. Germline-derived CDR1 and CDR2 are LNHDA and SQIVND (reference sequence). The CDR3 runs to 14 residues. Trimming pared 4 bases from V and 0 bases from J, leaving 10 bases between. CDR3 loop: CASSSLESSYEQYF. The CDR3 DNA reads TGTGCCAGTAGTAGCCTAGAGAGCTCCTACGAGCAGTACTTC.

CDR3 protein: CASRPTGSSYEQYV. Written as DNA, the CDR3 is TGTGCCAGCAGGCCCACAGGGAGCTCCTACGAGCAGTACGTC. The chain is built from TRBV27 and TRBJ2-7, with D possibly being TRBD1 (6 bases). The CDR3 is made up of 14 amino acids. Germline V gives CDR1 MNHEY, CDR2 SMNVEV (reference sequence). Trimming stripped 6 bases from V and 0 bases from J, with 12 bases between.

This clonotype showed up just a few times. The chain uses TRBV20-1 and TRBJ2-2; TRBD1 matches 10 bases. V lost 3 bases to trimming and J lost 7 bases; unmatched junction nucleotides: 11. CDR3 length: 16 amino acids. Germline V gene sequence: CDR1 DFQATT, CDR2 SNEGSKA (reference sequence). In DNA form, the CDR3 reads TGCAGTGCTAGTAACCCGGACAGGGGGACAAGCGGGGAGCTGTTTTTT. It translates to CSASNPDRGTSGELFF.

The V gene is TRBV20-1, the J gene TRBJ2-7; the match to TRBD2 covers 9 bases. The germline V gene encodes CDR1 DFQATT and CDR2 SNEGSKA (reference sequence). This CDR3 spans 17 amino acids. Unmatched junction bases numbered 13, after V lost 4 bases and J lost 0 bases. The CDR3 DNA reads TGCAGTGCTATCGGGAAGCGGGGGGTCGACAGCTCCTACGAGCAGTACGTC. It yields the protein CSAIGKRGVDSSYEQYV.

A note on this clonotype: A read error may explain this, as a much larger clone is one base away. Because the CDR3 is missing its conserved closing phenylalanine or tryptophan, this is likely a read error. The V and J genes are TRBV6-1 and TRBJ2-5; possible D gene TRBD2, 6 bases. V lost 0 bases and J lost 5, with 10 bases in between. CDR3 length: 14 amino acids. The germline gives CDR1 MNHNS, CDR2 SASEGT. The CDR3 protein is CASSEAWEEETQYI. In nucleotides, the CDR3 is TGTGCCAGCAGTGAAGCGTGGGAGGAGGAGACCCAGTACATC.

V usage is TRBV14 and J usage is TRBJ1-3; 9 positions match TRBD1. This CDR3 has 18 amino acids. Germline V gene lookup returns CDR1 SGHDN and CDR2 FVKESK. V was pared by 3 bases and J by 2 bases, with 11 bases of the junction left unmatched. The CDR3 reads CASSHYRRTGEPGNTIYF. CDR3 DNA: TGTGCCAGCAGCCATTACCGAAGGACAGGGGAGCCTGGAAACACCATATATTTT.

Ten or more counts support this clonotype. This sequence joins TRBV7-8 and TRBJ1-5; no clear D gene. Germline V gene lookup returns CDR1 SGHVS and CDR2 FQNEAQ. Trimming pared 0 bases from V and 3 bases from J, leaving 15 bases between. The length of the CDR3 is 17 residues. The CDR3 DNA reads as TGTGCCAGCAGCTTAGCGCTGGCAGGACGATACAATCAGCCCCAGCATTTT. It is translated as CASSLALAGRYNQPQHF.

This clonotype was seen at least ten times. The chain carries TRBV7-6 and TRBJ1-6; no reliable D call. CDR1 is SGHVS and CDR2 is FNYEAQ in the germline V gene. Trimming removed 1 base at V and 0 bases at J, with 4 bases between. This CDR3 is 15 amino acids long. This CDR3 is CASSLVGSYNSPLHF. DNA for the CDR3: TGTGCCAGCAGCTTAGTAGGCTCCTATAATTCACCCCTCCACTTT.

J is TRBJ2-4 and V is TRBV6-2 or TRBV6-3; D uncertain. Between the trimmed V and J ends, which lost 7 bases and 1 base, there was a span of 14 bases. Germline CDR1 and CDR2: MNHEY and SVGEGT. This CDR3 region has 15 residues. The CDR3 DNA is TGTGCCAGCATTCCAAGTCTTAGGGCCAAAAACATTCAGTACTTC. Its protein is CASIPSLRAKNIQYF.

This clonotype has a count of ten or more. This sequence joins TRBV5-5 and TRBJ1-5; TRBD1 agrees at 8 bases. The CDR3 covers 17 residues. Trimming at V came to 4 bases and at J to 1 base, leaving 10 bases not matched to a gene. From germline, CDR1 is SGHKS and CDR2 YYEKEE (reference sequence). CDR3 DNA: TGTGCCAGCAGCCCCACTGGACAGGGTCGGAGCAATCAGCCCCAGCATTTT. Translation: CASSPTGQGRSNQPQHF.

This clonotype was observed many times. This rearrangement joins TRBV6-5 to TRBJ2-2, with 9 nucleotides matching TRBD1. The CDR3 is 18 amino acids. Trimming took 0 bases from V and 2 from J; bases not matched to a gene: 7. Germline values: CDR1 MNHEY, CDR2 SVGAGI. CDR3 amino acids: CASSYSLGQGLNTGELFF. The CDR3 DNA follows: TGTGCCAGCAGTTACTCGCTAGGACAGGGGCTCAACACCGGGGAGCTGTTTTTT.

This clonotype was found a few times. This chain connects TRBV27 to TRBJ2-2; 7 bases are a match to TRBD2. Germline V gene lookup returns CDR1 MNHEY and CDR2 SMNVEV (reference sequence). Trimming took 6 bases from V and 2 from J; bases not matched to a gene: 18. The CDR3 sequence is 19 residues long. In DNA form, the CDR3 reads TGTGCCAGCAGGATAGTTTTAGCCCCGGGCGGGGGAAACACCGGGGAGCTGTTTTTT. Its translation: CASRIVLAPGGGNTGELFF.

This clonotype occurred many times. This sequence joins TRBV7-3 and TRBJ2-2; 9 nucleotides align to TRBD2. CDR1 and CDR2 from the germline V gene are SGHTA and FQGTGA. The length of the CDR3 is 19 residues. V dropped 5 bases and J dropped 0; count of bases not matched to a gene: 13. The DNA for the CDR3 is TGTGCCAGCAGCACCACGTCGGGGTTAGCGGGGGCGAACACCGGGGAGCTGTTTTTT. Translation gives CASSTTSGLAGANTGELFF.

The V gene is TRBV7-9, the J gene TRBJ1-5, with D uncertain. Per the germline V gene, CDR1 is SEHNR and CDR2 is FQNEAQ (reference sequence). The CDR3 contains 12 residues. Trimming shortened V by 2 bases and J by 11 bases, and 10 bases separated the two germline ends. The CDR3 spells CASSLPTEAQHF. The DNA of the CDR3 is TGTGCCAGCAGCTTACCAACAGAGGCCCAGCATTTT.

This clonotype was counted a few times. CDR3 loop: CASSFTGFSGDTIYF. Here the CDR3 DNA reads TGTGCCAGCAGCTTTACAGGGTTTTCTGGGGACACCATATATTTT. V and J are TRBV7-6 and TRBJ1-3, with D possibly TRBD1 on 6 matching bases. Trimming removed 3 bases from V and 8 bases from J, with 17 bases in between. The CDR3 has 15 amino acids. Germline assignment: CDR1 SGHVS and CDR2 FNYEAQ. The variable domain in full, completed from reference TRBV7-6 and TRBJ1-3, reads GAGVSQSPRYKVTKRGQDVALRCDPISGHVSLYWYRQALGQGPEFLTYFNYEAQQDKSGLPNDRFSAERPEGSISTLTIQRTEQRDSAMYRCASSFTGFSGDTIYFGEGSWLTVV.

The J gene is TRBJ2-1, the V gene TRBV29-1; 10 nucleotides align to TRBD2. The V and J ends lost 8 bases and 9 bases, in that order; junction bases with no gene match: 10. This CDR3 spans 13 amino acids. Germline lookup yields CDR1 SQVTM and CDR2 ANQGSEA. The chain's CDR3 is CSSYQRGGVEQFF. CDR3 nucleotide sequence: TGCAGCTCATACCAGCGGGGGGGCGTTGAGCAGTTCTTC.

This clonotype was found a few times. V usage is TRBV24-1 and J usage is TRBJ2-3, with D hard to call. This CDR3 contains 15 residues. V was pared by 3 bases and J by 6 bases, with 15 bases between. The germline gives CDR1 KGHDR, CDR2 SFDVKD. The CDR3 bases are TGTGCCACCAGTGATAGAAGTTTCTCGCCTGATACGCAGTATTTT. It translates to CATSDRSFSPDTQYF.

The V gene is TRBV7-9, the J gene TRBJ2-5; no clear D. V was clipped by 3 bases and J by 3 bases, with 8 bases between them. Germline V gives CDR1 SEHNR, CDR2 FQNEAQ (reference sequence). The CDR3 spans 13 residues. The CDR3 sequence is CASSFRPEETQYF. DNA of the CDR3: TGTGCCAGCAGCTTTCGACCCGAAGAGACCCAGTACTTC.

In its sample, this clonotype was seen many times. This chain links TRBV7-9 with TRBJ2-2; D is tentatively TRBD1 or TRBD2 (5 bases each). V shed 9 bases and J shed 1 base, with 18 bases lying between them. This CDR3 has 16 residues. CDR1 is SEHNR, CDR2 FQNEAQ, per germline (reference sequence). CDR3 DNA sequence: TGTGCCAGTTCGAACGAGGGACCGCTGAACACCGGGGAGCTGTTTTTT. It translates to CASSNEGPLNTGELFF.

This clonotype was observed a few times. This chain links TRBV5-6 with TRBJ2-4; maybe TRBD2 (7 bases). The CDR3 totals 14 residues. V was shortened by 6 bases and J by 3 bases, with 13 bases between the two germline ends. CDR1 is SGHDT and CDR2 is YYEEEE in the germline V gene. The DNA of the CDR3 is TGTGCCAGCATCGGGGGGCCTGACAAAAACATTCAGTACTTC. Its protein is CASIGGPDKNIQYF.

This clonotype appeared many times. The chain carries TRBV7-8 and TRBJ2-2; D might be TRBD1 or TRBD2, each matching 5 bases. This CDR3 is built from 14 residues. Trimming took off 5 bases at V and 5 bases at J, with 12 bases between the two ends. Germline CDR1 reads SGHVS; CDR2 reads FQNEAQ. DNA of the CDR3: TGTGCCAGCAGCGAAAGGGACGGGACCGGGGAGCTGTTTTTT. It yields the protein CASSERDGTGELFF.

This chain connects TRBV20-1 to TRBJ2-7; a possible D gene is TRBD1 (6 bases). V lost 1 base and J lost 6, with 22 bases in between. This CDR3 is built from 16 residues. Germline V gene data show CDR1 as DFQATT and CDR2 as SNEGSKA (reference sequence). The CDR3 nucleotides read TGCAGTGCTAGAGGGCCCTTTTTGGGGGCGCGAAGCGAGCAGTACTTC. This encodes CSARGPFLGARSEQYF.

This clonotype appeared many times. This chain connects TRBV7-2 to TRBJ2-4; 13 bases agree with TRBD2. The CDR3 length is 18 residues. The V and J ends lost 1 base and 9 bases, in that order; junction bases with no gene match: 12. The germline V gene has CDR1 SGHTA and CDR2 FQGNSA. CDR3 residues: CASSLVPGTSGGEGIQYF. DNA of the CDR3: TGTGCCAGCAGCTTAGTGCCGGGAACTAGCGGGGGGGAAGGCATTCAGTACTTC.

Ten or more counts support this clonotype. CDR3: CASNDNRGGTGELFF. The CDR3 bases are TGTGCCAGCAATGACAACAGGGGGGGCACCGGGGAGCTGTTTTTT. The chain combines TRBV6-2 or TRBV6-3 with TRBJ2-2; possibly TRBD1 for D (8 bases). V was trimmed by 7 bases and J by 4 bases, leaving 16 bases between them. Germline lookup yields CDR1 MNHEY and CDR2 SVGEGT. The CDR3 totals 15 residues.

This clonotype was seen only a few times. The J gene is TRBJ2-3, the V gene TRBV27; D is uncertain. This CDR3 comprises 13 residues. Germline CDR1 is MNHEY and CDR2 is SMNVEV (reference sequence). The ends were cut back, 5 bases at V and 6 bases at J, with 12 bases in the middle. CDR3 amino acids: CASSIIGNDTQYF. In nucleotides, the CDR3 is TGTGCCAGCAGTATAATAGGAAATGATACGCAGTATTTT.

This chain joins TRBV5-6 and TRBJ1-6, with 12 nucleotides matching TRBD1. With V trimmed by 0 bases and J by 10 bases, 5 bases remained unmatched. The V gene's germline CDR1 is SGHDT and CDR2 YYEEEE. This CDR3 has 16 amino acids. In nucleotides, the CDR3 is TGTGCCAGCAGCTTGGACGGGACAGGGGGCGGATCACCCCTCCACTTT. It codes for CASSLDGTGGGSPLHF.

In this sample, this clonotype turned up many times. V usage is TRBV7-2 and J usage is TRBJ2-1, with D perhaps TRBD2 (6 bases). The V and J ends lost 5 bases and 12 bases respectively, with 11 bases between them. The germline CDR1 and CDR2 sequences are SGHTA and FQGNSA. CDR3 length equals 11 residues. CDR3 region: CASSPGLGQFF. CDR3 DNA: TGTGCCAGCAGCCCGGGACTTGGGCAGTTCTTC. Full variable domain (outside the CDR3, taken from reference TRBV7-2 and TRBJ2-1): GAGVSQSPSNKVTEKGKDVELRCDPISGHTALYWYRQSLGQGLEFLIYFQGNSAPDKSGLPSDRFSAERTGGSVSTLTIQRTQQEDSAVYLCASSPGLGQFFGPGTRLTVL.